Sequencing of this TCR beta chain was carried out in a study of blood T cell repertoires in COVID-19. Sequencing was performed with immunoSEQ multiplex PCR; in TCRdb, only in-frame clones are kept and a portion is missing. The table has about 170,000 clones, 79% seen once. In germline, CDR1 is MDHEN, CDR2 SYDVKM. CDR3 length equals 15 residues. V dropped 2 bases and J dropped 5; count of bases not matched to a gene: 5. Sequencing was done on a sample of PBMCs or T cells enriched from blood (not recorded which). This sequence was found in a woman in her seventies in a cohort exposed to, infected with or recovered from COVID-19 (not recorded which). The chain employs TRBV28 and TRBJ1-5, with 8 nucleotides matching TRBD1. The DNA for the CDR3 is TGTGCCAGCAGTTTACTGGACAGGGTGTATCAGCCCCAGCATTTT. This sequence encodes CASSLLDRVYQPQHF. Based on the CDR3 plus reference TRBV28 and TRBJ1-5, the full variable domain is DVKVTQSSRYLVKRTGEKVFLECVQDMDHENMFWYRQDPGLGLRLIYFSYDVKMKEKGDIPEGYSVSREKKERFSLILESASTNQTSMYLCASSLLDRVYQPQHFGDGTRLSIL.